The 32 T cell receptor beta chains below come from one sample, sequenced in a study of regulatory T cells in long-lasting Graves disease. In building TCR beta libraries, iRepertoire HTBI primers were used together with Arm-PCR of CDR3 regions. TCRdb analysed the multiplex PCR reads with MiXCR anew, one entry per CDR3 protein. The table shows about 440,000 distinct CDR3 sequences, with around 15% occurring only once. Described time point: newly diagnosed GD, antithyroid drugs for less than 3 months. RNA from PBMCs was the source of the TCR library. This same sample was also taken into another study, of T cells in Graves' hyperthyroidism and ophthalmopathy.

Source: peripheral blood mononuclear cells (PBMCs), taken at new diagnosis, from a patient treated with antithyroid drugs. The receptors here all came from a woman younger than 35 with Graves disease.

The gene calls are TRBV20-1 and TRBJ1-3; TRBD1 matches 8 bases. Germline CDR1 is DFQATT and CDR2 is SNEGSKA (reference sequence). Germline trimming cut 3 bases from V and 1 base from J; bases unmatched to any gene: 2. The CDR3 runs 14 residues. CDR3 nucleotide sequence: TGCAGTGCTAGCCAGGGGGCTTCTGGAAACACCATATATTTT. Protein sequence: CSASQGASGNTIYF.

This clonotype occurred many times. The V and J genes are TRBV13 and TRBJ1-1; D not resolved. CDR1 is PRHDT and CDR2 is FYEKMQ in the germline V gene (reference sequence). The CDR3 length is 16 residues. With 4 bases removed from V and 1 base from J, the gap between germline ends came to 16 bases. CDR3 region: CASSSIDGIRNTEAFF. The CDR3 bases are TGTGCCAGCAGCTCAATAGACGGTATCCGGAACACTGAAGCTTTCTTT.

This clonotype was seen a few times. The rearrangement joins TRBV18 to TRBJ2-3; D is unclear. Trimming took off 4 bases at V and 4 bases at J, with 15 bases between the two ends. Germline lookup yields CDR1 KGHSH and CDR2 LQKENI. The length of the CDR3 is 15 residues. The CDR3 nucleotides are TGTGCCAGCTCACAGGTCCCACCAACCTCAGATACGCAGTATTTT. The encoded protein is CASSQVPPTSDTQYF.

The chain carries TRBV2 and TRBJ2-7, with a weak D call TRBD1 (7 bases). Trimming took 4 bases from V and 5 from J, leaving 15 bases between them. Germline CDR1 SNHLY, CDR2 FYNNEI. This CDR3 has 14 amino acids. DNA for the CDR3: TGTGCCAGCAGTGGGACAGGCGGGACTCACGAGCAGTACTTC. It translates to CASSGTGGTHEQYF. Drawing the rest from reference TRBV2 and TRBJ2-7, the complete variable domain is EPEVTQTPSHQVTQMGQEVILRCVPISNHLYFYWYRQILGQKVEFLVSFYNNEISEKSEIFDDQFSVERPDGSNFTLKIRSTKLEDSAMYFCASSGTGGTHEQYFGPGTRLTVT.

This clonotype was counted ten times or more. V gene TRBV11-2 combines with J gene TRBJ2-3, with 9 bases matching TRBD2. Germline trimming cut 4 bases from V and 7 bases from J; bases unmatched to any gene: 15. The CDR3 covers 17 residues. The germline V gene encodes CDR1 SGHAT and CDR2 FQNNGV. The CDR3 sequence: CASSSLIIAGDRYTQYF. The DNA for the CDR3 is TGTGCCAGCAGCTCCCTGATAATAGCGGGAGACCGATATACGCAGTATTTT.

This clonotype has more than one count but fewer than ten. The rearrangement uses TRBV5-5 and TRBJ2-7, with 8 bases matching TRBD1. The V segment lost 4 bases and the J segment 5 bases; nucleotides outside the gene matches: 11. The V gene's germline CDR1 is SGHKS and CDR2 YYEKEE (reference sequence). CDR3 length: 15 residues. This CDR3 is CASSTDGQGWDEQYF. DNA of the CDR3: TGTGCCAGCAGCACGGATGGACAGGGCTGGGACGAGCAGTACTTC.

Many counts were recorded for this clonotype. This chain joins TRBV5-6 and TRBJ1-5; D gene unclear. The ends were cut back, 0 bases at V and 7 bases at J, with 8 bases in the middle. CDR1 SGHDT and CDR2 YYEEEE come from the germline V gene. This CDR3 comprises 13 residues. CDR3 DNA: TGTGCCAGCAGCTTGGCAGAGGAACAGCCCCAGCATTTT. Translating gives CASSLAEEQPQHF.

The table lists this clonotype with a few counts. The chain combines TRBV7-6 with TRBJ2-7; the D is unclear. V lost 1 base, J lost 3 bases, and 16 bases lay in between. Germline CDR1 SGHVS, CDR2 FNYEAQ. This CDR3 spans 16 amino acids. The CDR3 here is CASSLDGERVSYEQYF. The CDR3 bases are TGTGCCAGCAGCTTAGATGGTGAAAGGGTTAGCTACGAGCAGTACTTC. The variable domain in full, with the rest retrieved from reference TRBV7-6 and TRBJ2-7, is GAGVSQSPRYKVTKRGQDVALRCDPISGHVSLYWYRQALGQGPEFLTYFNYEAQQDKSGLPNDRFSAERPEGSISTLTIQRTEQRDSAMYRCASSLDGERVSYEQYFGPGTRLTVT.

This clonotype was observed a few times. The rearrangement links TRBV7-9 to TRBJ1-4; D is unclear. This CDR3 region has 11 residues. Between the trimmed V and J ends, which lost 6 bases and 7 bases, there was a span of 6 bases. Germline V CDR1 and CDR2: SEHNR, FQNEAQ (reference sequence). CDR3 protein: CASSFSEKLFF. CDR3 bases: TGTGCCAGCAGTTTTAGTGAAAAACTGTTTTTT.

This clonotype was counted many times. The CDR3 DNA reads as TGTGCCAGCAGCCCTTCCGGGACTAGCGATCACAATGAGCAGTTCTTC. Encoded protein: CASSPSGTSDHNEQFF. The chain employs TRBV28 and TRBJ2-1; TRBD2 matches at 10 bases. Germline values: CDR1 MDHEN, CDR2 SYDVKM. The CDR3 contains 16 residues. V lost 6 bases to trimming and J lost 5 bases; unmatched junction nucleotides: 10.

This clonotype appeared many times. This chain connects TRBV2 to TRBJ1-1; D ambiguous. The CDR3 is made up of 14 amino acids. Germline CDR1 SNHLY, CDR2 FYNNEI. The V end was cut by 6 bases, the J end by 2 bases, with 13 bases between. The CDR3 DNA is TGTGCCAGCAGCGCCCTACGCAGTAACACTGAAGCTTTCTTT. Its translation is CASSALRSNTEAFF.

This clonotype was observed many times. V gene TRBV6-1 combines with J gene TRBJ2-3, with 10 nucleotides matching TRBD2. This CDR3 is built from 16 residues. The trim removed 6 bases at V and 4 bases at J, leaving 10 bases unmatched. Germline V gives CDR1 MNHNS, CDR2 SASEGT. CDR3 coding DNA: TGTGCCAGCAGCTCCCCCCAAGCGGGAGGGGCAGATACGCAGTATTTT. This translates into CASSSPQAGGADTQYF.

This chain connects TRBV27 to TRBJ2-6; no definite D call. The CDR3 sequence is 13 residues long. The V end was cut by 2 bases, the J end by 12 bases, with 11 bases between. The germline CDR1 and CDR2 sequences are MNHEY and SMNVEV (reference sequence). CDR3 nucleotides: TGTGCCAGCAGTTTAACTGGGTCTCCCGTCCTGACTTTC. This gives the protein CASSLTGSPVLTF.

This clonotype was seen more than once but under ten times. The chain combines TRBV7-3 with TRBJ2-1; D is tentatively TRBD1 or TRBD2 (5 bases each). The CDR3 loop spans 14 amino acids. CDR1 SGHTA and CDR2 FQGTGA come from the germline V gene. V lost 5 bases and J 4 bases, leaving 12 bases between the germline ends. CDR3 region: CASSRGGGYNEQFF. CDR3 nucleotides: TGTGCCAGCAGCCGAGGTGGGGGATACAATGAGCAGTTCTTC. Looking up the rest from reference TRBV7-3 and TRBJ2-1 gives the full variable domain: GAGVSQTPSNKVTEKGKYVELRCDPISGHTALYWYRQSLGQGPEFLIYFQGTGAADDSGLPNDRFFAVRPEGSVSTLKIQRTERGDSAVYLCASSRGGGYNEQFFGPGTRLTVL.

This clonotype appeared many times. The chain joins TRBV12-3 or TRBV12-4 to TRBJ2-5, with TRBD1 identical over 7 bases. This CDR3 comprises 13 residues. Trimming at V came to 6 bases and at J to 1 base, leaving 2 bases not matched to a gene. The CDR3 is CASRGQIQETQYF. The CDR3 nucleotides read TGTGCCAGCAGGGGACAGATCCAAGAGACCCAGTACTTC.

In regard to this clonotype: A much larger clone lies one base from this, so it may be a read error. J is TRBJ2-1 and V is TRBV29-1; 11 nucleotides agree with TRBD2. The better agreement between TRBJ2-7 and the DNA end casts doubt on the J call. The germline gives CDR1 SQVTM, CDR2 ANQGSEA. The CDR3 runs to 17 residues. The DNA of the CDR3 is TGCAGCGCCTTGAATCCCCAGGGACTAGCGGACCCCTACGAGCAGTACTTC. As protein: CSALNPQGLADPYEQYF.

This clonotype appeared many times. The chain has TRBV7-2 and TRBJ2-4; 8 bases are a match to TRBD2. Germline loops: CDR1 SGHTA, CDR2 FQGNSA. There are 16 residues in the CDR3. V shed 5 bases, J shed 0 bases, and the junction held 6 bases outside the gene matches. This CDR3 reads CASSPGLVEAKNIQYF. In DNA form, the CDR3 reads TGTGCCAGCAGCCCGGGACTAGTGGAAGCCAAAAACATTCAGTACTTC.

This chain connects TRBV27 to TRBJ2-1; 7 nucleotides match TRBD1. Germline V CDR1 and CDR2: MNHEY, SMNVEV (reference sequence). The V segment lost 5 bases and the J segment 9 bases; nucleotides outside the gene matches: 10. This CDR3 comprises 14 residues. The CDR3 DNA follows: TGTGCCAGCAGTCACAGGGGTATTTCAGGTGAGCAGTTCTTC. It is translated as CASSHRGISGEQFF.

This clonotype was observed many times. The chain carries TRBV7-2 and TRBJ2-1; 7 nucleotides align to TRBD2. This CDR3 region has 13 residues. V shed 5 bases and J 7 bases; nucleotides not matched to a gene: 5. Germline values: CDR1 SGHTA, CDR2 FQGNSA. CDR3 loop: CASSGGSWNEQFF. The CDR3 nucleotides read TGTGCCAGCAGCGGCGGGAGTTGGAATGAGCAGTTCTTC.

This clonotype was seen only a few times. The V gene is TRBV6-4, the J gene TRBJ2-3; D unclear. The CDR3 contains 12 residues. Trimming left V 3 bases short and J 8 bases short, with 9 bases between. CDR1 and CDR2 from the germline V gene are MRHNA and SNTAGT. CDR3 region: CASSDYRGTQYF. The CDR3 nucleotides read TGTGCCAGCAGTGATTACAGAGGTACGCAGTATTTT.

This clonotype was counted many times. CDR3 nucleotide sequence: TGTGCCAGCAATATGCGGGGGCCGAACACTGAAGCTTTCTTT. It specifies CASNMRGPNTEAFF. J is TRBJ1-1 and V is TRBV28, with TRBD1 as a possible D gene (6 bases). With 7 bases removed from V and 1 base from J, the gap between germline ends came to 13 bases. In germline, CDR1 is MDHEN, CDR2 SYDVKM. The CDR3 is 14 residues long.

Only a few counts were recorded for this clonotype. DNA for the CDR3: TGTGCCAGCAGTAACAGGGGGGGCTATGGCTACACCTTC. This translates into CASSNRGGYGYTF. The chain has TRBV27 and TRBJ1-2, with TRBD1 matching 8 bases. V dropped 5 bases and J dropped 4; count of bases not matched to a gene: 3. Germline V gene data show CDR1 as MNHEY and CDR2 as SMNVEV (reference sequence). This CDR3 is 13 amino acids long.

Worth noting for this clonotype: A much larger clone is a single base away; this may be a read error. The rearrangement uses TRBV20-1 and TRBJ2-3, with unresolved D. V lost 3 bases, J lost 4 bases, and 17 bases lay in between. CDR1 DFQATT and CDR2 SNEGSKA come from the germline V gene (reference sequence). The length of the CDR3 is 15 residues. The CDR3, as DNA: TGCAGTGCTAGCCATAGTTCCGAATCCGCAGATACGCAGTATTTT. It yields the protein CSASHSSESADTQYF.

This clonotype was seen repeatedly, ten times or more. J is TRBJ2-7 and V is TRBV5-1; D is tentatively TRBD1 or TRBD2 (5 bases each). The length of the CDR3 is 15 residues. Germline CDR1 is SGHRS and CDR2 is YFSETQ. The V end lost 3 bases, the J end lost 1 base, and 14 bases lay between the germline ends. The DNA for the CDR3 is TGCGCCAGCAGCTCCCCTATGGGGGAATCCTACGAGCAGTACTTC. It specifies CASSSPMGESYEQYF.

This clonotype was counted ten times or more. This chain connects TRBV11-3 to TRBJ2-5; tentatively, D is TRBD1 (5 bases). V lost 5 bases and J lost 3, with 16 bases in between. The germline V gene encodes CDR1 SGHNT and CDR2 YENEEA. The CDR3 extends over 15 amino acids. CDR3 residues: CASSHPGAREETQYF. The CDR3 DNA follows: TGTGCCAGCAGCCACCCTGGGGCCAGGGAAGAGACCCAGTACTTC.

This clonotype showed up many times. The V call is TRBV30, the J call TRBJ1-1; no clear D gene. Germline lookup yields CDR1 GTSNPN and CDR2 SVGIG (reference sequence). V lost 0 bases to trimming and J lost 1 base, with 9 bases between them. This CDR3 has 14 residues. As DNA, the CDR3 is TGTGCCTGGAGTGTAGGGATATCGAACACTGAAGCTTTCTTT. Translating gives CAWSVGISNTEAFF. The variable domain in full, completed from reference TRBV30 and TRBJ1-1, reads SQTIHQWPATLVQPVGSPLSLECTVEGTSNPNLYWYRQAAGRGLQLLFYSVGIGQISSEVPQNLSASRPQDRQFILSSKKLLLSDSGFYLCAWSVGISNTEAFFGQGTRLTVV.

This clonotype was seen a handful of times. The chain is built from TRBV9 and TRBJ2-3, with TRBD2 matching 13 bases. V lost 2 bases and J lost 0; bases outside the gene matches: 9. The CDR3 covers 19 residues. Per the germline V gene, CDR1 is SGDLS and CDR2 is YYNGEE. The CDR3 loop reads CASSVIGTSGIISTDTQYF. The CDR3 DNA reads as TGTGCCAGCAGCGTCATCGGGACTAGCGGGATCATAAGCACAGATACGCAGTATTTT. The full variable domain, rest sourced from reference TRBV9 and TRBJ2-3, is DSGVTQTPKHLITATGQRVTLRCSPRSGDLSVYWYQQSLDQGLQFLIQYYNGEERAKGNILERFSAQQFPDLHSELNLSSLELGDSALYFCASSVIGTSGIISTDTQYFGPGTRLTVL.

The gene calls are TRBV19 and TRBJ2-1, with TRBD2 matching 15 bases. Trimming at V came to 0 bases and at J to 7 bases, leaving 7 bases not matched to a gene. Per germline, CDR1 LNHDA and CDR2 SQIVND (reference sequence). This CDR3 is built from 18 residues. The CDR3, as DNA: TGTGCCAGTAGTATAGATCGCGGGACTAGCGGGAGGCGGAATGAGCAGTTCTTC. Residues: CASSIDRGTSGRRNEQFF.

Ten or more counts support this clonotype. V gene TRBV28 combines with J gene TRBJ2-7; the D is unclear. The CDR3 covers 12 residues. CDR1 is MDHEN, CDR2 SYDVKM, per germline. V was trimmed by 5 bases and J by 3 bases, leaving 8 bases between them. The DNA for the CDR3 is TGTGCCAGCAGTCCACTCAACTACGAGCAGTACTTC. Translating gives CASSPLNYEQYF.

About this clonotype: A much larger clone differs from this one at a single base, so this may be a read error. The rearrangement joins TRBV7-8 to TRBJ2-1, with TRBD1 matching over 9 bases. This CDR3 has 15 amino acids. Germline V lookup: CDR1 SGHVS, CDR2 FQNEAQ. V was pared by 5 bases and J by 13 bases, with 15 bases of the junction left unmatched. CDR3 sequence: CASSPPGTGKETQFF. CDR3 coding DNA: TGTGCCAGCAGCCCCCCCGGGACAGGGAAAGAGACCCAGTTCTTC.

The V and J genes are TRBV4-1 and TRBJ2-4; D is uncertain. This CDR3 has 15 residues. Germline V gene data show CDR1 as MGHRA and CDR2 as YSYEKL. The ends were cut back, 1 base at V and 0 bases at J, with 7 bases in the middle. The CDR3 loop is CASSQGTVAKNIQYF. CDR3 coding DNA: TGCGCCAGCAGCCAAGGGACCGTAGCCAAAAACATTCAGTACTTC.

On this clonotype: A much more abundant neighbour one base away suggests this may be a read error. The conserved phenylalanine or tryptophan is not found at the CDR3 terminus, so this likely reflects a read error. This chain connects TRBV11-2 to TRBJ2-7; 10 nucleotides line up with TRBD2. J gave up 7 bases and V 5 bases, and 11 bases lay outside the gene matches. The CDR3 is 15 residues long. The germline V gene encodes CDR1 SGHAT and CDR2 FQNNGV. The CDR3 sequence is CASSKEAGGPKEQYL. DNA of the CDR3: TGTGCCAGCAGCAAAGAAGCGGGAGGGCCGAAGGAGCAGTACCTC.